The 9 T cell receptor beta chains listed next were all sequenced from one sample in a study of shared clonotypes between healthy human individuals. Sequencing used immunoSEQ multiplex PCR; TCRdb keeps in-frame clones, though not all of them. Counted here are 2 million to 3 million clones, roughly 93% occurring once; the ten biggest clones make up about 0.39%. The sequenced sample consisted of naive CD4+ T cells from PBMCs. The subset is: CD45RA+ positively selected. Source of these receptors: a young man in good health. Some clones in this sample may be carry-over from other donors' samples.

This clone appeared once. The rearrangement links TRBV7-3 to TRBJ2-2, with 9 bases matching TRBD2. This CDR3 has 18 amino acids. Germline assignment: CDR1 SGHTA and CDR2 FQGTGA. Unmatched junction bases numbered 10, after V lost 4 bases and J lost 1 base. The CDR3 sequence is CASSSSPSLAGNTGELFF. CDR3 nucleotide sequence: TGTGCCAGCAGCTCCTCCCCCTCACTAGCGGGGAACACCGGGGAGCTGTTTTTT.

V and J are TRBV4-1 and TRBJ2-1; 8 bases align to TRBD1. The CDR3 is 17 residues long. CDR1 and CDR2 from the germline V gene are MGHRA and YSYEKL. The trim removed 2 bases at V and 7 bases at J, leaving 13 bases unmatched. The CDR3 reads CASSQFGQGPLGNEQFF. CDR3 bases: TGCGCCAGCAGCCAATTCGGACAGGGCCCACTAGGGAATGAGCAGTTCTTC.

The V call is TRBV5-1, the J call TRBJ2-5; TRBD2 aligns across 12 bases. The germline CDR1 and CDR2 sequences are SGHRS and YFSETQ. The CDR3 loop spans 16 amino acids. Germline trimming cut 3 bases from V and 1 base from J; bases unmatched to any gene: 4. Here the CDR3 DNA reads TGCGCCAGCAGCTACGGACTAGCGGGGACCCAAGAGACCCAGTACTTC. It encodes CASSYGLAGTQETQYF.

To note about this clone: Other nucleotide sequences in the sample specify the same CDR3. This chain uses TRBV11-2 with TRBJ2-7; 8 bases line up with TRBD1. The CDR3 spans 14 residues. Germline trimming cut 5 bases from V and 2 bases from J; bases unmatched to any gene: 5. Germline V gives CDR1 SGHAT, CDR2 FQNNGV. The DNA for the CDR3 is TGTGCCAGCAGCACCGGGACAGGTCCCTACGAGCAGTACTTC. Protein product: CASSTGTGPYEQYF.

V usage is TRBV5-1 and J usage is TRBJ1-2; D gene uncertain. This CDR3 has 18 residues. V was clipped by 7 bases and J by 0 bases, with 25 bases between them. Germline V lookup: CDR1 SGHRS, CDR2 YFSETQ. The CDR3: CASANSGPNRLTNYGYTF. The CDR3 DNA reads TGCGCCAGCGCAAATAGCGGCCCCAACAGATTAACTAACTATGGCTACACCTTC.

The rearrangement links TRBV5-6 to TRBJ2-7; weak D call: TRBD1 (5 bases). CDR3 length: 13 residues. V lost 4 bases and J lost 4, with 12 bases in between. CDR1 and CDR2 (germline): SGHDT, YYEEEE. The CDR3 DNA is TGTGCCAGCAGCCCCAGGGCCAGGTACGAGCAGTACTTC. Translation: CASSPRARYEQYF. Full variable domain (remainder filled in from reference TRBV5-6 and TRBJ2-7): DAGVTQSPTHLIKTRGQQVTLRCSPKSGHDTVSWYQQALGQGPQFIFQYYEEEERQRGNFPDRFSGHQFPNYSSELNVNALLLGDSALYLCASSPRARYEQYFGPGTRLTVT.

The chain joins TRBV28 to TRBJ1-5; weak D call: TRBD1 (5 bases). Germline V gives CDR1 MDHEN, CDR2 SYDVKM. V gave up 7 bases and J gave up 5 bases, with 15 bases separating them. This CDR3 has 14 residues. CDR3 region: CASNLGDGYQPQHF. CDR3 DNA: TGTGCCAGCAACCTGGGGGACGGATATCAGCCCCAGCATTTT.

In the case of this clone: The sample has other DNA sequences that encode this CDR3 too. This chain connects TRBV2 to TRBJ2-5; D gene ambiguous. The germline CDR1 and CDR2 sequences are SNHLY and FYNNEI. CDR3 size: 11 residues. Trimming took off 3 bases at V and 5 bases at J, with 4 bases between the two ends. The CDR3 region is CASSDVETQYF. For the CDR3, the DNA is TGTGCCAGCAGTGACGTGGAGACCCAGTACTTC.

J is TRBJ2-1 and V is TRBV5-5; D is perhaps TRBD1 (6 bases). V lost 2 bases and J lost 8, with 17 bases in between. Germline V gene sequence: CDR1 SGHKS, CDR2 YYEKEE (reference sequence). The CDR3 loop spans 15 amino acids. The CDR3 protein is CASSFQRPGVDEQFF. The DNA for the CDR3 is TGTGCCAGCAGCTTTCAACGGCCAGGGGTCGATGAGCAGTTCTTC.